This passage covers 15 T cell receptor beta chains from one sample sequenced in a study of blood T cell repertoires in COVID-19. Clones were read by immunoSEQ multiplex PCR, and TCRdb kept only the in-frame ones, dropping some. Here the sample spans more than 70,000 clones, roughly 77% being singletons. The sequenced material came from peripheral blood. The receptors were gathered from a human donor in a cohort sampled during active COVID-19.

This chain links TRBV5-1 with TRBJ2-3; 7 bases fit TRBD1. Losses at the gene ends were 2 bases for V and 0 bases for J; bases not matched to a gene: 9. The CDR3 contains 17 residues. Germline loops: CDR1 SGHRS, CDR2 YFSETQ. The CDR3 reads CASSFRDRAVSTDTQYF. CDR3 sequence (DNA): TGCGCCAGCAGCTTTCGTGACAGGGCTGTAAGCACAGATACGCAGTATTTT.

The V and J genes are TRBV5-1 and TRBJ1-5; D uncertain. Germline V gives CDR1 SGHRS, CDR2 YFSETQ. The CDR3 contains 15 residues. V was trimmed by 0 bases and J by 6 bases, leaving 13 bases between them. The CDR3 nucleotides read TGCGCCAGCAGCTTGGTTGGTGGTATCGGTCAGCCCCAGCATTTT. This codes for CASSLVGGIGQPQHF. Full variable domain (rest looked up from reference TRBV5-1 and TRBJ1-5): KAGVTQTPRYLIKTRGQQVTLSCSPISGHRSVSWYQQTPGQGLQFLFEYFSETQRNKGNFPGRFSGRQFSNSRSEMNVSTLELGDSALYLCASSLVGGIGQPQHFGDGTRLSIL.

This chain uses TRBV6-5 with TRBJ2-1, with 10 bases identical to TRBD2. Germline V CDR1 and CDR2: MNHEY, SVGAGI. V gave up 2 bases and J gave up 9 bases; unmatched junction bases: 10. The CDR3 totals 16 residues. DNA of the CDR3: TGTGCCAGCAGTTACGACCCTAGCGGGAGTGGTGGTGAGCAGTTCTTC. Amino acid sequence: CASSYDPSGSGGEQFF.

The chain recombines TRBV5-4 with TRBJ2-2; 9 nucleotides line up with TRBD1. CDR1 and CDR2 (germline): SGHNT, YYREEE (reference sequence). The CDR3 spans 15 residues. After removal of 3 bases from V and 5 bases from J, the junction contained 5 bases not matched to a gene. The CDR3 loop is CASSSDRGVTGELFF. CDR3 in DNA: TGTGCCAGCAGCTCGGACAGGGGAGTTACCGGGGAGCTGTTTTTT. The full variable domain, with the rest looked up from reference TRBV5-4 and TRBJ2-2, is ETGVTQSPTHLIKTRGQQVTLRCSSQSGHNTVSWYQQALGQGPQFIFQYYREEENGRGNFPPRFSGLQFPNYSSELNVNALELDDSALYLCASSSDRGVTGELFFGEGSRLTVL.

The chain uses TRBV5-3 and TRBJ1-2; 12 nucleotides agree with TRBD1. TRBV5-3 is assigned to the ORF class and has an uncertain function. V gave up 1 base and J gave up 5 bases; unmatched junction bases: 9. The CDR3 has 17 residues. The CDR3 loop reads CARSLYWDRGRRYGYTF. CDR3 in DNA: TGTGCCAGAAGCTTGTATTGGGACAGGGGGCGCCGGTATGGCTACACCTTC.

The chain combines TRBV5-6 with TRBJ2-1; weak D call: TRBD2 (5 bases). The CDR3 runs to 14 residues. V gave up 0 bases and J gave up 8 bases, with 12 bases separating them. Germline CDR1 reads SGHDT; CDR2 reads YYEEEE. DNA for the CDR3: TGTGCCAGCAGCTTGGTCGGGGTTAAAGATGAGCAGTTCTTC. Translating gives CASSLVGVKDEQFF.

V is TRBV27 and J is TRBJ2-3; TRBD2 aligns across 10 bases. The V gene end was trimmed by 6 bases and the J gene end by 3 bases; junction bases not matched to a gene: 3. CDR1 is MNHEY and CDR2 is SMNVEV in the germline V gene (reference sequence). The CDR3 spans 14 residues. In DNA form, the CDR3 reads TGTGCCAGCAGCCAGCGGGAGGGGACAGATACGCAGTATTTT. It yields the protein CASSQREGTDTQYF.

The V gene is TRBV25-1, the J gene TRBJ1-1; tentatively, D is TRBD1 (5 bases). Germline assignment: CDR1 MGHDK and CDR2 SYGVNS. V was clipped by 4 bases and J by 4 bases, with 13 bases between them. The CDR3 is 14 residues long. CDR3 nucleotide sequence: TGTGCCAGCAGTGGACGGGGGGAGGTCACTGAAGCTTTCTTT. Its translation is CASSGRGEVTEAFF.

The chain combines TRBV7-2 with TRBJ2-2; D is unresolved. The CDR3 runs to 16 residues. CDR1 and CDR2 (germline): SGHTA, FQGNSA. V was cut by 1 base and J by 4 bases, with 13 bases left in between. CDR3 in DNA: TGTGCCAGCAGCTTAGGGCGGTTGAGTCGCACCGGGGAGCTGTTTTTT. This codes for CASSLGRLSRTGELFF.

Turning to this clone: This CDR3 is also generated by other DNA sequences in the sample. The chain carries TRBV5-1 and TRBJ2-5; the match to TRBD2 covers 7 bases. In germline, CDR1 is SGHRS, CDR2 YFSETQ. CDR3 length: 15 residues. V shed 0 bases and J 2 bases; nucleotides not matched to a gene: 4. The CDR3 sequence is CASSLGAGLQETQYF. The CDR3 coding sequence is TGCGCCAGCAGCTTGGGGGCGGGACTACAAGAGACCCAGTACTTC.

The chain uses TRBV28 and TRBJ2-3, with D possibly TRBD2 on 6 matching bases. Germline lookup yields CDR1 MDHEN and CDR2 SYDVKM. Deletions cut 2 bases from V and 0 bases from J, with 12 bases between. This CDR3 region has 16 residues. The chain's CDR3 is CASSLVVGGSTDTQYF. For the CDR3, the DNA is TGTGCCAGCAGTTTAGTAGTAGGAGGGAGCACAGATACGCAGTATTTT.

The rearrangement uses TRBV6-6 and TRBJ2-7, with D maybe TRBD2 (6 bases). Trimming stripped 5 bases from V and 3 bases from J, with 11 bases between. CDR3 length: 13 amino acids. Germline CDR1 MNHNY, CDR2 SVGAGI (reference sequence). The CDR3 region has the DNA TGTGCCAGCAGTATAGCGGTCGGCTACGAGCAGTACTTC. Translating gives CASSIAVGYEQYF.

This clone showed up just once. The gene calls are TRBV19 and TRBJ2-7; 11 bases align to TRBD2. In germline, CDR1 is LNHDA, CDR2 SQIVND (reference sequence). The CDR3 has 15 amino acids. V lost 5 bases to trimming and J lost 5 bases; unmatched junction nucleotides: 8. In nucleotides, the CDR3 is TGTGCCAGTAGTGCACCGGGACTAGCGGCCGACGAGCAGTACTTC. Encoded protein: CASSAPGLAADEQYF.

The sample holds a few counts of this clone. This sequence joins TRBV18 and TRBJ1-5; 12 bases line up with TRBD1. Trimming took 5 bases from V and 5 from J; bases not matched to a gene: 4. This CDR3 comprises 15 residues. Looked up from germline, CDR1 is KGHSH and CDR2 is LQKENI. In DNA form, the CDR3 reads TGTGCCAGCTCAGCGGGACAGGGGGCCTATCAGCCCCAGCATTTT. Translated: CASSAGQGAYQPQHF. Together with reference TRBV18 and TRBJ1-5, the CDR3 gives the full variable domain: NAGVMQNPRHLVRRRGQEARLRCSPMKGHSHVYWYRQLPEEGLKFMVYLQKENIIDESGMPKERFSAEFPKEGPSILRIQQVVRGDSAAYFCASSAGQGAYQPQHFGDGTRLSIL.

The table lists this clone with a few counts. The gene calls are TRBV30 and TRBJ2-7; TRBD2 aligns across 8 bases. The CDR3 spans 13 residues. Germline trimming cut 5 bases from V and 4 bases from J; bases unmatched to any gene: 7. In germline, CDR1 is GTSNPN, CDR2 SVGIG (reference sequence). In DNA, the CDR3 is TGTGCCTGGGCAGCGGGAGCATTATACGAGCAGTACTTC. Translating gives CAWAAGALYEQYF. The full variable domain, with the rest looked up from reference TRBV30 and TRBJ2-7, is SQTIHQWPATLVQPVGSPLSLECTVEGTSNPNLYWYRQAAGRGLQLLFYSVGIGQISSEVPQNLSASRPQDRQFILSSKKLLLSDSGFYLCAWAAGALYEQYFGPGTRLTVT.